These T cell receptor beta chains were read from a single sample in a study of blood T cells in healthy people across ages. TCRdb itself ran the 5' RACE reads through MiXCR, one entry per CDR3 protein. The sample shows approximately 800,000 distinct CDR3 sequences, roughly 25% of them seen only once. This sample also belongs to another study, concerning T cells of mothers and their children.

The sample comprised blood. These receptors were collected from a boy aged 5-17 years in good health. The conserved cysteine and the conserved F or W are not part of the CDR3 here. Fields, in order: D gene, J gene, V gene, CDR3 protein. A D gene is named only where the DNA matches it firmly.

TRBD2,.,TRBV5-4,ASSYGLAGAQPYEQY
TRBD2,.,TRBV11-2,ASSSSASGPSYEQY
TRBD1,.,TRBV12-3/TRBV12-4,ASSFSYRGTYEQY
.,TRBJ2-3,TRBV29-1,SVLSGTDTQY
.,TRBJ2-7,TRBV20-1,SAVDGSYEQY
TRBD2,.,TRBV9,ASSVSSGNYNEQF
TRBD1,TRBJ2-7,TRBV12-3/TRBV12-4,ASSRDREGLSSYEQY
.,TRBJ1-1,TRBV6-5,ATQGTIDDTEAF
.,TRBJ1-1,TRBV6-5,ASSYRDGTEAF
.,TRBJ2-1,TRBV2,ASSRGLLSYNEQF
.,.,TRBV7-9,ASSPHRVGEYEQY
.,TRBJ2-5,TRBV5-1,ASSGGGQQETQY
.,TRBJ2-5,TRBV4-1,ASSQDETEYQETQY
TRBD2,TRBJ2-3,TRBV4-3,ASSKNGAGITDTQY
.,TRBJ1-5,TRBV27,ASSLQGLRKEPQH
TRBD1,TRBJ1-2,TRBV29-1,SVVGQGGGYT
.,TRBJ2-5,TRBV9,ASSVRGWTYQETQY
TRBD1,TRBJ2-7,TRBV25-1,ASSDHLTGTGDNEQY
.,TRBJ1-2,TRBV19,ASSILWTVTNYGYT
.,TRBJ2-1,TRBV7-3,ASSLTSEGYNEQF
.,TRBJ2-5,TRBV24-1,ATSDGDGETQY
.,TRBJ1-1,TRBV12-3/TRBV12-4,ASSREGGTEAF
.,TRBJ2-5,TRBV14,ASSQDLGYQETQY
.,TRBJ2-5,TRBV10-3,AIRGQGETQY
.,TRBJ1-4,TRBV11-2,ASSLEGVTNEKLF
.,TRBJ1-6,TRBV28,ASSPGGEPSPLH
.,TRBJ1-1,TRBV29-1,SVLDTEAF
.,TRBJ2-1,TRBV7-9,ASSLLLAEQF
TRBD2,TRBJ2-5,TRBV7-2,ASSQGLAGAETQY
.,TRBJ1-1,TRBV7-3,VSSSEGYTGAF
.,TRBJ2-7,TRBV15,ATSRGAIDRAYEQY
TRBD1,TRBJ2-2,TRBV12-3/TRBV12-4,ASSFLDRVAGELF
TRBD2,TRBJ2-5,TRBV7-9,ASPSGGPEETQY
.,TRBJ2-5,TRBV6-2/TRBV6-3,ASSYWGVQETQY
TRBD1,TRBJ2-1,TRBV4-3,ACSQDGAGTDEQF
TRBD1,TRBJ1-6,TRBV18,ASSRNRGGESPLH
.,TRBJ1-2,TRBV20-1,SAREVRTGKGYT
.,TRBJ2-7,TRBV7-2,ASSSDSHSYEQY
.,TRBJ2-1,TRBV29-1,SVLRGVERF
TRBD2,TRBJ2-3,TRBV29-1,SGGSGLAGRTDTQY
.,.,TRBV7-2,ASSPPSARAQY
TRBD1,TRBJ1-2,TRBV20-1,GARPRTGGDGYT
.,.,TRBV29-1,SITRGLGSSSYEQY
.,TRBJ1-1,TRBV4-3,ASSQDPRQRNTEAF
.,.,TRBV20-1,SARGPGLVDEQF
.,TRBJ2-5,TRBV12-3/TRBV12-4,ASSLWESRETQY